These 17 T cell receptor beta chains originate from one sample sequenced in a study of shared clonotypes between healthy human individuals. Profiled with immunoSEQ multiplex PCR; TCRdb holds only in-frame clones, not every one. The repertoire holds 2 million to 2.5 million clones, 90% to 97% seen once, with around 0.13% in the top ten. The source material was naive CD4+ T cells sorted from blood. The sample's subset: CD45RA+ positively selected. The receptors were gathered from a man between 18 and 29 years old in good health.

J is TRBJ1-1 and V is TRBV2; 7 positions agree with TRBD1. Trimming removed 5 bases from V and 0 bases from J; junction bases left unmatched: 3. The germline CDR1 and CDR2 sequences are SNHLY and FYNNEI. CDR3 length: 14 residues. The CDR3 is CASSFDRVNTEAFF. CDR3 DNA: TGTGCCAGCAGTTTCGACAGGGTGAACACTGAAGCTTTCTTT.

This clone was observed once. In the same sample, other DNA sequences code for this CDR3. The rearrangement uses TRBV7-2 and TRBJ2-7, with TRBD1 matching over 9 bases. V dropped 1 base and J dropped 0; count of bases not matched to a gene: 4. The length of the CDR3 is 16 residues. From germline, CDR1 is SGHTA and CDR2 FQGNSA. CDR3 protein: CASSLVGTGSSYEQYF. The CDR3 coding sequence is TGTGCCAGCAGCTTAGTAGGGACAGGGAGCTCCTACGAGCAGTACTTC.

This clone has just one count. This specimen includes other DNA sequences encoding the same CDR3. CDR3 residues: CASSDRGGSPLHF. The CDR3 coding sequence is TGTGCCAGCAGTGACAGAGGAGGTTCACCCCTCCACTTT. The gene calls are TRBV2 and TRBJ1-6, with D unresolved. Germline values: CDR1 SNHLY, CDR2 FYNNEI. The V and J ends lost 3 bases and 9 bases respectively, with 9 bases between them. This CDR3 contains 13 residues.

DNA of the CDR3: TGTGCCAGCAGCGTTGGGACTAGCACAGATACGCAGTATTTT. Translation gives CASSVGTSTDTQYF. V gene TRBV2 combines with J gene TRBJ2-3; possible D gene TRBD2, 6 bases. This CDR3 has 14 residues. Germline CDR1 is SNHLY and CDR2 is FYNNEI. Deletions cut 6 bases from V and 0 bases from J, with 10 bases between.

J is TRBJ1-3 and V is TRBV30; D unresolved. CDR1 and CDR2 (germline): GTSNPN, SVGIG (reference sequence). The CDR3 has 12 amino acids. V gave up 3 bases and J gave up 4 bases, with 7 bases separating them. As DNA, the CDR3 is TGTGCCTGGAGAGACACCGGAAACACCATATATTTT. Encoded protein: CAWRDTGNTIYF.

J is TRBJ1-1 and V is TRBV5-4; TRBD1 matches 8 bases. The trim removed 3 bases at V and 5 bases at J, leaving 6 bases unmatched. The CDR3 consists of 14 residues. The germline gives CDR1 SGHNT, CDR2 YYREEE (reference sequence). The CDR3 loop reads CASSSSDRVTEAFF. CDR3 nucleotide sequence: TGTGCCAGCAGCTCTTCGGACAGGGTAACTGAAGCTTTCTTT.

The chain employs TRBV4-3 and TRBJ1-2; D call uncertain. The CDR3 spans 15 residues. Trimming shortened V by 1 base and J by 0 bases, and 9 bases separated the two germline ends. Germline CDR1 LGHNA, CDR2 YSLEER. CDR3 loop: CASSQVSHSNYGYTF. The CDR3 region has the DNA TGCGCCAGCAGCCAAGTGTCCCACTCTAACTATGGCTACACCTTC.

V is TRBV5-1 and J is TRBJ2-5, with TRBD2 identical over 8 bases. Germline assignment: CDR1 SGHRS and CDR2 YFSETQ. V was clipped by 0 bases and J by 5 bases; unmatched bases: 6. The CDR3 has 15 residues. CDR3 amino acids: CASSLGAGVGETQYF. Here the CDR3 DNA reads TGCGCCAGCAGCTTGGGAGCGGGAGTAGGTGAGACCCAGTACTTC.

The V and J genes are TRBV5-4 and TRBJ1-1; D is ambiguous. V gave up 6 bases and J gave up 1 base, with 10 bases separating them. The CDR3 runs 13 residues. Germline V lookup: CDR1 SGHNT, CDR2 YYREEE (reference sequence). CDR3 in DNA: TGTGCCAGCACCCTCAGAGGGAACACTGAAGCTTTCTTT. It specifies CASTLRGNTEAFF.

This chain links TRBV6-5 with TRBJ1-6; TRBD1 agrees at 8 bases. J gave up 7 bases and V 10 bases, and 9 bases lay outside the gene matches. Per the germline V gene, CDR1 is MNHEY and CDR2 is SVGAGI. CDR3 size: 14 residues. CDR3 residues: CAISRGRENSPLHF. The CDR3 DNA reads as TGTGCCATCTCCAGGGGGCGCGAGAATTCACCCCTCCACTTT.

V gene TRBV18 combines with J gene TRBJ2-2; TRBD1 matches at 10 bases. The CDR3 runs 14 residues. After removal of 8 bases from V and 5 bases from J, the junction contained 5 bases not matched to a gene. From germline, CDR1 is KGHSH and CDR2 LQKENI. The CDR3 sequence is CASQGTGETGELFF. The DNA of the CDR3 is TGTGCCAGCCAAGGGACAGGGGAAACCGGGGAGCTGTTTTTT.

The V call is TRBV19, the J call TRBJ2-5; D not certain. V lost 7 bases and J 0 bases, leaving 9 bases between the germline ends. Germline assignment: CDR1 LNHDA and CDR2 SQIVND (reference sequence). CDR3 length: 13 amino acids. CDR3 amino acids: CASKSSYQETQYF. The CDR3 bases are TGTGCCAGTAAGAGTTCCTACCAAGAGACCCAGTACTTC.

The rearrangement joins TRBV5-6 to TRBJ2-3, with 9 bases that match TRBD1. Germline V CDR1 and CDR2: SGHDT, YYEEEE. The J segment lost 1 base and the V segment lost 4 bases, leaving 4 bases of the junction unmatched. This CDR3 is built from 15 residues. CDR3: CASSLRTGGTDTQYF. The CDR3 coding sequence is TGTGCCAGCAGCCTACGGACAGGGGGCACAGATACGCAGTATTTT.

In its sample, this clone was seen once. The V call is TRBV10-3, the J call TRBJ2-1; 7 nucleotides agree with TRBD2. Trimming cost V 8 bases and J 4 bases; bases outside gene matches: 11. The germline V gene encodes CDR1 ENHRY and CDR2 SYGVKD. This CDR3 is built from 15 residues. The CDR3 spells CAIGGGERAYNEQFF. In DNA form, the CDR3 reads TGTGCCATCGGGGGGGGTGAGAGGGCATACAATGAGCAGTTCTTC.

Worth noting for this clone: Mismatch with germline at one junction end may stem from a read error. The chain couples TRBV28 to TRBJ2-7; TRBD1 matches 10 bases. The CDR3 totals 12 residues. CDR1 and CDR2 (germline): MDHEN, SYDVKM. The CDR3 region has the DNA TGTGCCAGCAGTCCCGGGACAGGGGCGGAAAACTTC. Amino acid sequence: CASSPGTGAENF.

The chain carries TRBV7-9 and TRBJ2-5; no definite D call. This CDR3 is built from 13 residues. The germline CDR1 and CDR2 sequences are SEHNR and FQNEAQ (reference sequence). V was cut by 3 bases and J by 4 bases, with 9 bases left in between. The CDR3 reads CASSFSLPETQYF. The CDR3 DNA reads TGTGCCAGCAGCTTTTCGCTCCCAGAGACCCAGTACTTC.

V gene TRBV5-1 combines with J gene TRBJ1-1; perhaps TRBD1 as D (6 bases). The V and J ends lost 2 bases and 6 bases respectively, with 17 bases between them. CDR3 length: 15 residues. Per germline, CDR1 SGHRS and CDR2 YFSETQ. The chain's CDR3 is CASSLTNRVESEAFF. The CDR3 coding sequence is TGCGCCAGCAGCTTAACAAACAGGGTGGAGTCTGAAGCTTTCTTT. Variable domain in full (rest from reference TRBV5-1 and TRBJ1-1): KAGVTQTPRYLIKTRGQQVTLSCSPISGHRSVSWYQQTPGQGLQFLFEYFSETQRNKGNFPGRFSGRQFSNSRSEMNVSTLELGDSALYLCASSLTNRVESEAFFGQGTRLTVV.